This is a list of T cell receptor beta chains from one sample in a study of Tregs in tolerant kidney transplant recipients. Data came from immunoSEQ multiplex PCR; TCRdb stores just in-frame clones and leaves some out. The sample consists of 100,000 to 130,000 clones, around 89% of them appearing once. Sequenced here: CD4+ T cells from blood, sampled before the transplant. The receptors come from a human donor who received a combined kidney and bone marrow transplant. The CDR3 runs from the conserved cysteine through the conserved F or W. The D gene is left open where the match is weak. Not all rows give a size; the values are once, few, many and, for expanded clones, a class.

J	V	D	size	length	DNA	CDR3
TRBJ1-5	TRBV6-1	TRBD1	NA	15	TGTGCCAGCAACCCGGACAGGGGGCCCGGTCAGCCCCAGCATTTT	CASNPDRGPGQPQHF
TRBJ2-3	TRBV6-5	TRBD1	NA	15	TGTGCCAGCAGTTCGGGACAGGGGGCGACAGATACGCAGTATTTT	CASSSGQGATDTQYF
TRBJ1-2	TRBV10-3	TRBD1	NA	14	TGTGCCATCAGTGTCGACAGGGTTGACTATGGCTACACCTTC	CAISVDRVDYGYTF
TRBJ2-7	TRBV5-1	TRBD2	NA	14	TGCGCCAGCAGCTCCGGGACTAGCCCGTACGAGCAGTACTTC	CASSSGTSPYEQYF
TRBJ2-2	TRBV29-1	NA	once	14	TGCAGCGTTGCGGCAGGGACGAACACCGGGGAGCTGTTTTTT	CSVAAGTNTGELFF
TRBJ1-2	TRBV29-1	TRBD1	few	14	TGCAGCGTTACCCGGGACAGGGGATACTATGGCTACACCTTC	CSVTRDRGYYGYTF
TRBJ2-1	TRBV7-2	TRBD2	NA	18	TGTGCCAGCAGCTTACGGGGAAGCGGGAGGGCAAGTTACAATGAGCAGTTCTTC	CASSLRGSGRASYNEQFF
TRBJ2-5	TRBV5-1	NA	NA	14	TGCGCCAGCAGCTTAGGGGCGGGGCAAGAGACCCAGTACTTC	CASSLGAGQETQYF
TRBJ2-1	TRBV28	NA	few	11	TGTGCCAGCAGCCTTAGAGATGAGCAGTTCTTC	CASSLRDEQFF
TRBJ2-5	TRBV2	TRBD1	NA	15	TGTGCCAGCAGTCCGGACAGGGGAAAGGCGGAGACCCAGTACTTC	CASSPDRGKAETQYF
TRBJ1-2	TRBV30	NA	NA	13	TGTGCCTGGAGTGTACGCAGGGGAGATGGCTACACCTTC	CAWSVRRGDGYTF
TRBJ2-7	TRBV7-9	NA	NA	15	TGTGCCAGCAGCTTAGAGGCAGGGGTTCACTACGAGCAGTACTTC	CASSLEAGVHYEQYF
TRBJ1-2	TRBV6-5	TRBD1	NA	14	TGTGCCAGCAGTTACCACAGGGGTAACTATGGCTACACCTTC	CASSYHRGNYGYTF
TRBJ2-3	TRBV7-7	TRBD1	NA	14	TGTGCCAGCAGCTTGGGGACAGGGGCGGATACGCAGTATTTT	CASSLGTGADTQYF
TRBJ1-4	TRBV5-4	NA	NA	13	TGTGCCAGCAGCCTTCGGGATCATGAAAAACTGTTTTTT	CASSLRDHEKLFF
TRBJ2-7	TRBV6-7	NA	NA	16	TGTGCCAGCAGGTCTCGACCCCCTCCACGGGAAATCGAGCAGTACTTC	CASRSRPPPREIEQYF
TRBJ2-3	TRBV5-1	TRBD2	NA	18	TGCGCCAGCAGCCCGAACCTAGCGGGGGGGCCGAGCACAGATACGCAGTATTTT	CASSPNLAGGPSTDTQYF
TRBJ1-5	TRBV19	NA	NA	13	TGTGCCAGTAGTCCGGGAAGCAATCAGCCCCAGCATTTT	CASSPGSNQPQHF
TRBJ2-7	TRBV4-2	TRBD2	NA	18	TGTGCCAGCAGCCATCCCCAAGCGGGGGTTTCCTCGTCCTACGAGCAGTACTTC	CASSHPQAGVSSSYEQYF
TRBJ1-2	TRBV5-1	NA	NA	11	TGCGCCAGCAGCACCGCGGATGGCTACACCTTC	CASSTADGYTF
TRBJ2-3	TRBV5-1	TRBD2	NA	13	TGCGCCAGCAGGCGGGGGGCCTCAGATACGCAGTATTTT	CASRRGASDTQYF
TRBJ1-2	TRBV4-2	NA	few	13	TGTGCCAGCAGCCAGCGGGGAGGTGATGGCTACACCTTC	CASSQRGGDGYTF
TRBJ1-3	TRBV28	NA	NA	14	TGTGCCAGCACCATAGGGGACATACGAAACACCATATATTTT	CASTIGDIRNTIYF
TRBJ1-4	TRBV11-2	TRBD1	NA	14	TGTGCCAGCACCCGGGACAGGGGGCGGGAAAAACTGTTTTTT	CASTRDRGREKLFF
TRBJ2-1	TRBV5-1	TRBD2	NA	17	TGCGCCAGCAGCTCTGGGACTAGCGGGAGGGTTTACAATGAGCAGTTCTTC	CASSSGTSGRVYNEQFF
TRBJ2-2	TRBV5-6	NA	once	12	TGTGCCAGCAGCTCCGCGGTCGGGGAGCTGTTTTTT	CASSSAVGELFF
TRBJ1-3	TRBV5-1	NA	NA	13	TGCGCCAGCAGCGGAAATGGCGGGAACACCATATATTTT	CASSGNGGNTIYF
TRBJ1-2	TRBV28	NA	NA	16	TGTGCCAGCAGTTTCCGCAGGCCCCAAAACCCTTATGGCTACACCTTC	CASSFRRPQNPYGYTF
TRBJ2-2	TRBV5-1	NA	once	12	TGCGCCAGCAGCCAAAGGGGCGGGGAGCTGTTTTTT	CASSQRGGELFF
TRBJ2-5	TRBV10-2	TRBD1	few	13	TGCGCCAGCACTCCGGGACAGTGGGAGACCCAGTACTTC	CASTPGQWETQYF
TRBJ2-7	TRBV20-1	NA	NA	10	TGCAGTGCTAGGCGTTATGAGCAGTACTTC	CSARRYEQYF
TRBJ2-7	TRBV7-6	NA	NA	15	TGTGCCAGCAGCTTAGTGGACAGCACGGGCGGGGAGCAGTACTTC	CASSLVDSTGGEQYF